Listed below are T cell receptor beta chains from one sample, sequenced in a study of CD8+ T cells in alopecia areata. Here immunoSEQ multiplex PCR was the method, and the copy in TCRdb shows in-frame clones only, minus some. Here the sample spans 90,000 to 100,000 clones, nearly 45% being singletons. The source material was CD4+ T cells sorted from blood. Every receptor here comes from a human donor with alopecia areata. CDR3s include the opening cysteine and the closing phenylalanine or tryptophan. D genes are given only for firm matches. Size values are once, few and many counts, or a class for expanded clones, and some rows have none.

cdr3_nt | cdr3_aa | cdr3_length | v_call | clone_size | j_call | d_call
TGTGCCAGCTGGCCCCACGGACTAGCGGGGGGCCGCTCCTACAATGAGCAGTTCTTC | CASWPHGLAGGRSYNEQFF | 19 | TRBV28 | many | TRBJ2-1 | TRBD2
TGTGCCAGCTCACCGGGACAAAACACCGGGGAGCTGTTTTTT | CASSPGQNTGELFF | 14 | TRBV18 | many | TRBJ2-2 | -
TGTGCCAGCATCGGGCGATATGGCTACACCTTC | CASIGRYGYTF | 11 | TRBV2 | few | TRBJ1-2 | -
TGTGCCAGCTCACCTCGGGAGGGGCGTGACGAGCAGTACTTC | CASSPREGRDEQYF | 14 | TRBV18 | - | TRBJ2-7 | TRBD2
TGTGCCAGCAGGGGGTGGACAGAGCGGGAGACCCAGTACTTC | CASRGWTERETQYF | 14 | TRBV28 | - | TRBJ2-5 | -
TGTGCCAGCAGCCTTCCCCGTATGGGACAGCCCTACGAGCAGTACTTC | CASSLPRMGQPYEQYF | 16 | TRBV4-2 | few | TRBJ2-7 | TRBD1
TGCAGCGTTGGAGGGGAGGATACGCAGTATTTT | CSVGGEDTQYF | 11 | TRBV29-1 | - | TRBJ2-3 | -
TGCGCCAGCAGCAGGGAACCGGGACTTGGGACAGATACGCAGTATTTT | CASSREPGLGTDTQYF | 16 | TRBV5-1 | - | TRBJ2-3 | -
TGTGCCAGCAGCTTAGTTGGGTCTGGGGGCCATGGCTACACCTTC | CASSLVGSGGHGYTF | 15 | TRBV7-2 | few | TRBJ1-2 | -
TGTGCCAGCAGTTTATCGGGACGGGTTAATGAAAAACTGTTTTTT | CASSLSGRVNEKLFF | 15 | TRBV28 | many | TRBJ1-4 | -